The 27 T cell receptor beta chains reported below all come from one sample, sequenced in a study of identical twins. Each CDR3 protein is one row after TCRdb ran MiXCR on the 5' RACE reads. The data contain about 470,000 distinct CDR3 sequences, roughly 24% of them singletons. The same data also went into a second study, on T cells expressing NK-cell markers.

Sequencing was performed on CD4+ T cells sorted from blood. Receptor source: a woman aged 18-29 years in good health.

This clonotype was counted a few times. The V gene is TRBV20-1, the J gene TRBJ2-2, with a weak D call TRBD2 (6 bases). CDR3 size: 14 residues. The V and J ends lost 3 bases and 3 bases respectively, with 11 bases between them. CDR1 DFQATT and CDR2 SNEGSKA come from the germline V gene (reference sequence). CDR3 in amino acids: CSASGLTYTGELFF. In nucleotides, the CDR3 is TGCAGTGCTAGCGGACTAACTTACACCGGGGAGCTGTTTTTT.

Only a few counts were recorded for this clonotype. CDR3: CSARGVAETQYF. For the CDR3, the DNA is TGCAGTGCTAGAGGGGTTGCTGAGACCCAGTACTTC. The V and J genes are TRBV20-1 and TRBJ2-5; D not resolved. Trimming took 1 base from V and 5 from J, leaving 8 bases between them. The germline V gene has CDR1 DFQATT and CDR2 SNEGSKA (reference sequence). CDR3 size: 12 residues.

The chain uses TRBV7-2 and TRBJ2-2; possibly TRBD1 or TRBD2 for D (6 bases each). CDR3 size: 16 residues. With 4 bases removed from V and 6 bases from J, the gap between germline ends came to 18 bases. CDR1 is SGHTA and CDR2 is FQGNSA in the germline V gene. Here the CDR3 reads CASSWRELTGPGELFF. The CDR3 nucleotides are TGTGCCAGCAGCTGGAGGGAATTAACAGGGCCCGGGGAGCTGTTTTTT.

The J gene is TRBJ2-7, the V gene TRBV29-1; D is uncertain. The CDR3 totals 14 residues. Trimming removed 6 bases from V and 0 bases from J, with 15 bases in between. Germline assignment: CDR1 SQVTM and CDR2 ANQGSEA. The DNA for the CDR3 is TGCAGCGTATTGAAAGATTGGGGCTCCTACGAGCAGTACTTC. It encodes CSVLKDWGSYEQYF.

The CDR3 is CASSLKHRLTDTQYF. CDR3 bases: TGTGCCAGCAGCTTGAAACACAGACTCACAGATACGCAGTATTTT. V and J are TRBV5-6 and TRBJ2-3; D ambiguous. Germline CDR1 is SGHDT and CDR2 is YYEEEE. This CDR3 is built from 15 residues. The germline V and J ends were trimmed by 1 base and 2 bases, with 11 bases remaining between them.

For the CDR3, the DNA is TGTGCCACCAGTGACCCCTTTAGGGACACCGGGGAGCTGTTTTTT. Amino acids: CATSDPFRDTGELFF. This chain joins TRBV24-1 and TRBJ2-2, with D uncertain. This CDR3 has 15 amino acids. The germline gives CDR1 KGHDR, CDR2 SFDVKD. V was cut by 4 bases and J by 3 bases, with 11 bases left in between.

The chain carries TRBV7-9 and TRBJ2-1, with 7 bases that match TRBD2. This CDR3 is built from 16 residues. Germline CDR1 is SEHNR and CDR2 is FQNEAQ (reference sequence). V trimming: 5 bases; J trimming: 2 bases; junction bases outside the gene matches: 9. The CDR3 DNA reads as TGTGCCAGCAGCCCCTTTGGCAGCGGGGCCTACAATGAGCAGTTCTTC. Protein: CASSPFGSGAYNEQFF.

The V call is TRBV18, the J call TRBJ2-7; no firm D call. Per the germline V gene, CDR1 is KGHSH and CDR2 is LQKENI. V was trimmed by 4 bases and J by 5 bases, leaving 15 bases between them. This CDR3 comprises 14 residues. In DNA, the CDR3 is TGTGCCAGCTCACGACAATCAGGTTGGGACGAGCAGTACTTC. Its protein is CASSRQSGWDEQYF.

The chain uses TRBV2 and TRBJ1-4; the D is unclear. Germline V gives CDR1 SNHLY, CDR2 FYNNEI. This CDR3 is 10 amino acids long. Deletions cut 8 bases from V and 8 bases from J, with 6 bases between. CDR3 loop: CASLREKLFF. CDR3 DNA: TGTGCCAGCCTACGGGAAAAACTGTTTTTT.

The V and J genes are TRBV24-1 and TRBJ2-5; 10 bases are shared with TRBD1. This CDR3 has 15 residues. Per the germline V gene, CDR1 is KGHDR and CDR2 is SFDVKD. Trimming cost V 5 bases and J 5 bases; bases outside gene matches: 7. The CDR3 coding sequence is TGTGCCACCAGTGCCGGGACAGGGGACCTGGAGACCCAGTACTTC. Its protein product is CATSAGTGDLETQYF.

The CDR3 reads CSARDGRAYGYTF. The CDR3 DNA sequence: TGCAGTGCTAGAGATGGGAGAGCCTATGGCTACACCTTC. The chain links TRBV20-1 to TRBJ1-2; no clear D gene. The CDR3 runs to 13 residues. The V gene lost 0 bases and the J gene lost 4 bases, with 9 bases spanning the gap. Germline V CDR1 and CDR2: DFQATT, SNEGSKA (reference sequence).

This clonotype was observed once. The chain couples TRBV9 to TRBJ2-5; 9 bases map to TRBD2. This CDR3 is 16 amino acids long. V lost 2 bases to trimming and J lost 3 bases; unmatched junction nucleotides: 8. CDR1 SGDLS and CDR2 YYNGEE come from the germline V gene. This CDR3 is CASSVGAGGHKETQYF. CDR3 sequence (DNA): TGTGCCAGCAGCGTCGGAGCGGGGGGCCATAAAGAGACCCAGTACTTC.

The V and J genes are TRBV5-1 and TRBJ2-3; TRBD2 matches at 10 bases. The CDR3 length is 14 residues. V lost 4 bases and J lost 5; bases outside the gene matches: 4. Per germline, CDR1 SGHRS and CDR2 YFSETQ. The CDR3, as DNA: TGCGCCAGCAGCCAGCGGGGGGGCGAAGATACGCAGTATTTT. It is translated as CASSQRGGEDTQYF.

The chain recombines TRBV7-2 with TRBJ2-1; TRBD1 matches at 9 bases. CDR1 is SGHTA, CDR2 FQGNSA, per germline. J lost 6 bases, V lost 7 bases, and 7 bases had no gene match. The CDR3 runs to 14 residues. Here the CDR3 reads CASTRGQGPNEQFF. The CDR3 DNA reads as TGTGCCAGCACTCGGGGACAGGGACCCAATGAGCAGTTCTTC.

The chain uses TRBV12-3 or TRBV12-4 and TRBJ2-7, with D hard to call. V dropped 3 bases and J dropped 5 bases, with 8 bases sitting between them. CDR3 size: 12 residues. CDR3 coding DNA: TGTGCCAGCAGTTTGATTCTCAACGAGCAGTACTTC. This gives the protein CASSLILNEQYF.

There are a few counts of this clonotype. The CDR3 nucleotides read TGTGCCAGCAGCTTCGGGACACCCGGGACCGGGGAGCTGTTTTTT. It encodes CASSFGTPGTGELFF. The chain recombines TRBV9 with TRBJ2-2, with a weak D call TRBD1 (6 bases). V dropped 4 bases and J dropped 5 bases, with 15 bases sitting between them. There are 15 residues in the CDR3. The germline V gene encodes CDR1 SGDLS and CDR2 YYNGEE.

This clonotype came up once. This chain joins TRBV11-2 and TRBJ2-3; 7 bases fit TRBD1. Germline CDR1 is SGHAT and CDR2 is FQNNGV. Losses at the gene ends were 2 bases for V and 4 bases for J; bases not matched to a gene: 6. The CDR3 runs to 15 residues. As DNA, the CDR3 is TGTGCCAGCAGCTTACGGACAGGTGCTCCAGATACGCAGTATTTT. It specifies CASSLRTGAPDTQYF.

This clonotype was seen a few times. The chain is built from TRBV9 and TRBJ1-2; D uncertain. The germline V gene encodes CDR1 SGDLS and CDR2 YYNGEE. V was shortened by 4 bases and J by 3 bases, with 7 bases between the two germline ends. The length of the CDR3 is 12 residues. In DNA, the CDR3 is TGTGCCAGCAGCCAGCACGACTATGGCTACACCTTC. Translating gives CASSQHDYGYTF.

V gene TRBV20-1 combines with J gene TRBJ2-5; TRBD2 might be the D (6 bases). Trimming cost V 5 bases and J 5 bases, with 15 bases left between them. Germline CDR1 reads DFQATT; CDR2 reads SNEGSKA (reference sequence). The CDR3 loop spans 13 amino acids. CDR3 in DNA: TGCAGTGCTGCCACGGGACTTGGGGAGACCCAGTACTTC. Its translation is CSAATGLGETQYF.

This clonotype was picked up a small number of times. The chain recombines TRBV11-2 with TRBJ2-1; D is undetermined. With 3 bases removed from V and 9 bases from J, the gap between germline ends came to 12 bases. The CDR3 runs 13 residues. The germline V gene encodes CDR1 SGHAT and CDR2 FQNNGV. DNA of the CDR3: TGTGCCAGCAGCTTCGGCCGCGAGGCTGAGCAGTTCTTC. Protein sequence: CASSFGREAEQFF.

The chain joins TRBV9 to TRBJ2-2, with 7 bases that match TRBD1. V shed 5 bases, J shed 5 bases, and the junction held 9 bases outside the gene matches. Germline-derived CDR1 and CDR2 are SGDLS and YYNGEE. The CDR3 extends over 15 amino acids. The CDR3 reads CASRRDRERTGELFF. Written as DNA, the CDR3 is TGTGCCAGCAGACGCGACAGGGAGAGGACCGGGGAGCTGTTTTTT.

The CDR3 DNA reads as TGTGCCAGCAGCGTAGACGGCCAGGAGCACACTGAAGCTTTCTTT. It yields the protein CASSVDGQEHTEAFF. V gene TRBV9 combines with J gene TRBJ1-1; D gene unclear. V lost 0 bases and J 3 bases, leaving 12 bases between the germline ends. The CDR3 runs 15 residues. Germline V gives CDR1 SGDLS, CDR2 YYNGEE.

CDR3: CASSFIRYEQYF. The CDR3 nucleotides read TGTGCCAGCAGCTTTATACGCTACGAGCAGTACTTC. The J gene is TRBJ2-7, the V gene TRBV7-2, with unresolved D. V lost 3 bases to trimming and J lost 3 bases, with 6 bases between them. This CDR3 is 12 amino acids long. The germline V gene encodes CDR1 SGHTA and CDR2 FQGNSA.

V usage is TRBV4-3 and J usage is TRBJ2-7; D might be TRBD1 or TRBD2, each matching 6 bases. Germline values: CDR1 LGHNA, CDR2 YSLEER. This CDR3 comprises 16 residues. With 0 bases removed from V and 5 bases from J, the gap between germline ends came to 17 bases. The CDR3 is CASSQELSRGGNEQYF. As DNA, the CDR3 is TGCGCCAGCAGCCAAGAACTATCCAGGGGAGGCAACGAGCAGTACTTC.

The rearrangement links TRBV20-1 to TRBJ2-7, with 9 bases matching TRBD1. Germline V lookup: CDR1 DFQATT, CDR2 SNEGSKA (reference sequence). The length of the CDR3 is 15 residues. The junction had 12 bases not matched to a gene; V was cut back by 3 bases and J by 6 bases. The CDR3 loop reads CSARDPGQGYIEQYF. CDR3 nucleotides: TGCAGTGCTAGGGACCCGGGACAGGGTTATATCGAGCAGTACTTC.

V is TRBV7-9 and J is TRBJ2-7; D unresolved. The CDR3 totals 14 residues. The V and J ends lost 6 bases and 0 bases respectively, with 12 bases between them. From germline, CDR1 is SEHNR and CDR2 FQNEAQ (reference sequence). As DNA, the CDR3 is TGTGCCAGCAGTCTACAGAGGAGCTCCTACGAGCAGTACTTC. Its protein product is CASSLQRSSYEQYF. The complete variable domain, with remaining parts taken from reference TRBV7-9 and TRBJ2-7, reads DTGVSQNPRHKITKRGQNVTFRCDPISEHNRLYWYRQTLGQGPEFLTYFQNEAQLEKSRLLSDRFSAERPKGSFSTLEIQRTEQGDSAMYLCASSLQRSSYEQYFGPGTRLTVT.

This clonotype was seen only a few times. The junction shows a germline mismatch at one end, possibly a read error. The rearrangement uses TRBV7-2 and TRBJ2-7, with 11 bases lining up with TRBD2. This CDR3 region has 15 residues. Germline V lookup: CDR1 SGHTA, CDR2 FQGNSA. The DNA for the CDR3 is TGTGCCAGCAGCGTAGCGGGAGGGGGCCCTTACGAGCAGTACTTC. The encoded protein is CASSVAGGGPYEQYF.